What follows are 13 T cell receptor beta chains derived from one specimen sequenced in a study of cytomegalovirus exposure and HLA in healthy donors. The PCR made use of 60 Vbeta and 13 Jbeta primers. Some clones are missing from TCRdb's copy, which holds only in-frame ones; the method was immunoSEQ multiplex PCR. The sample lists approximately 110,000 clones; around 80% were seen once. What was sequenced was PBMCs. These receptors originate from a man under 40 in good health and CMV-seropositive.

The chain joins TRBV28 to TRBJ2-3, with 12 bases matching TRBD2. This CDR3 comprises 16 residues. Germline CDR1 reads MDHEN; CDR2 reads SYDVKM. With 3 bases clipped from V and 2 bases from J, the junction kept 3 bases outside the gene matches. The CDR3 DNA follows: TGTGCCAGCAGTTTGAGGACTAGCGGGGACACAGATACGCAGTATTTT. Encoded protein: CASSLRTSGDTDTQYF.

To note about this clone: The junction and the germline gene differ at one end; a read error may be behind it. In DNA, the CDR3 is TGCGCCAGCAGCTTACGATCTTATACAGGGACCCGTAACTATGGCTACCCCTTC. It codes for CASSLRSYTGTRNYGYPF. J is TRBJ1-2 and V is TRBV5-1; D is possibly TRBD1 (6 bases). Germline values: CDR1 SGHRS, CDR2 YFSETQ. There are 18 residues in the CDR3. The entire variable domain, with the rest obtained from reference TRBV5-1 and TRBJ1-2, is as follows: KAGVTQTPRYLIKTRGQQVTLSCSPISGHRSVSWYQQTPGQGLQFLFEYFSETQRNKGNFPGRFSGRQFSNSRSEMNVSTLELGDSALYLCASSLRSYTGTRNYGYPFGSGTRLTVV.

The chain recombines TRBV5-1 with TRBJ1-2; unclear D gene. The CDR3 covers 14 residues. V lost 4 bases, J lost 2 bases, and 12 bases lay in between. Germline loops: CDR1 SGHRS, CDR2 YFSETQ. The CDR3 spells CASSPEALNYGYTF. In nucleotides, the CDR3 is TGCGCCAGCAGCCCCGAGGCCCTAAACTATGGCTACACCTTC.

For this clone: Sequence at one end of the junction differs from germline and may be a read error. The V gene is TRBV27, the J gene TRBJ1-2, with TRBD1 matching 9 bases. Germline assignment: CDR1 MNHEY and CDR2 SMNVEV (reference sequence). This CDR3 comprises 14 residues. The CDR3 here is CASSLSGTGPGYSF. CDR3 bases: TGTGCCAGCAGTTTATCGGGGACAGGGCCAGGCTACTCCTTC.

This clone was seen just once. The chain is built from TRBV4-2 and TRBJ2-7, with a weak D call TRBD2 (6 bases). CDR3 size: 15 residues. V was clipped by 1 base and J by 4 bases, with 14 bases between them. Looked up from germline, CDR1 is LGHNA and CDR2 is YNFKEQ. Written as DNA, the CDR3 is TGTGCCAGCAGCCAAGTTTCGGGGGTGGGGTACGAGCAGTACTTC. Its protein is CASSQVSGVGYEQYF.

The sample holds one count of this clone. The genes are TRBV4-3 and TRBJ1-2; perhaps TRBD1 as D (6 bases). This CDR3 is built from 16 residues. Germline CDR1 LGHNA, CDR2 YSLEER. Between the trimmed V and J ends, which lost 0 bases and 3 bases, there was a span of 14 bases. Here the CDR3 DNA reads TGCGCCAGCAGCCAAGATGGGGGCGTTCGAGACTATGGCTACACCTTC. Translated, it gives CASSQDGGVRDYGYTF.

The chain joins TRBV4-1 to TRBJ2-7, with D possibly matching TRBD1 (6 bases). Trimming took 4 bases from V and 3 from J, leaving 10 bases between them. Looked up from germline, CDR1 is MGHRA and CDR2 is YSYEKL. The CDR3 is 13 amino acids. The CDR3 DNA is TGCGCCAGCAGCCGCCTACAGGGCTACGAGCAGTACTTC. It specifies CASSRLQGYEQYF.

This clone was detected only once. The chain employs TRBV6-5 and TRBJ1-2; D is possibly TRBD1 (5 bases). CDR1 is MNHEY and CDR2 is SVGAGI in the germline V gene. This CDR3 is built from 13 residues. The V and J ends lost 4 bases and 2 bases respectively, with 8 bases between them. DNA of the CDR3: TGTGCCAGCAGTTTGGACATGAACTATGGCTACACCTTC. Translated, it gives CASSLDMNYGYTF.

This chain connects TRBV6-5 to TRBJ1-2, with D perhaps matching TRBD1 (5 bases). This CDR3 spans 13 amino acids. Germline V gives CDR1 MNHEY, CDR2 SVGAGI. V was shortened by 6 bases and J by 2 bases, with 10 bases between the two germline ends. CDR3 bases: TGTGCCAGCAGAAGAGACAGAAACTATGGCTACACCTTC. Translating gives CASRRDRNYGYTF.

The CDR3 reads CASRSAWLAGPYNEQFF. In DNA form, the CDR3 reads TGTGCCAGCAGGTCGGCGTGGCTAGCGGGGCCCTACAATGAGCAGTTCTTC. V usage is TRBV7-8 and J usage is TRBJ2-1, with TRBD2 matching over 9 bases. J gave up 2 bases and V 6 bases, and 11 bases lay outside the gene matches. Germline CDR1 and CDR2: SGHVS and FQNEAQ. CDR3 length: 17 amino acids.

This rearrangement joins TRBV5-4 to TRBJ2-3; D gene uncertain. There are 12 residues in the CDR3. Trimming took off 4 bases at V and 4 bases at J, with 7 bases between the two ends. Germline V gene data show CDR1 as SGHNT and CDR2 as YYREEE (reference sequence). The CDR3 region is CASSIPADTQYF. CDR3 nucleotide sequence: TGTGCCAGCAGCATCCCGGCAGATACGCAGTATTTT.

The CDR3: CASSPNRRSQETQYF. DNA for the CDR3: TGTGCCAGCTCACCAAACAGACGGTCACAAGAGACCCAGTACTTC. V gene TRBV18 combines with J gene TRBJ2-5, with D uncertain. The CDR3 has 15 amino acids. V lost 2 bases to trimming and J lost 2 bases, with 12 bases between them. Germline V CDR1 and CDR2: KGHSH, LQKENI. Full variable domain (rest looked up from reference TRBV18 and TRBJ2-5): NAGVMQNPRHLVRRRGQEARLRCSPMKGHSHVYWYRQLPEEGLKFMVYLQKENIIDESGMPKERFSAEFPKEGPSILRIQQVVRGDSAAYFCASSPNRRSQETQYFGPGTRLLVL.

This chain links TRBV6-9 with TRBJ2-7; maybe TRBD2 (7 bases). This CDR3 contains 14 residues. V was pared by 8 bases and J by 2 bases, with 16 bases between. Germline V CDR1 and CDR2: MNHGY, SVAAGI. CDR3 in DNA: TGTGCCAGCCTCCGGCGGGGGCAAACCTACGAGCAGTACTTC. This sequence encodes CASLRRGQTYEQYF.